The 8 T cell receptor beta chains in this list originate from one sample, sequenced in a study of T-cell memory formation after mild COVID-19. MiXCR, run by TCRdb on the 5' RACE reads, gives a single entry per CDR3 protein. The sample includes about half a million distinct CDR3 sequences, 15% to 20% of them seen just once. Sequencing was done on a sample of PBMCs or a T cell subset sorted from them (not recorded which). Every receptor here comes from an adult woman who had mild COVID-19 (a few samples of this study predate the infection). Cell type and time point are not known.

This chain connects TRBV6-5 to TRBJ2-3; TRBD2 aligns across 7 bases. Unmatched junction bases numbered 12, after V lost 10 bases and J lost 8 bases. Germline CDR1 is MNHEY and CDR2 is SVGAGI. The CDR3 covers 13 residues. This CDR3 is CATRTRESSTQYF. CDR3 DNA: TGTGCCACCCGGACTAGGGAGAGCTCTACGCAGTATTTT.

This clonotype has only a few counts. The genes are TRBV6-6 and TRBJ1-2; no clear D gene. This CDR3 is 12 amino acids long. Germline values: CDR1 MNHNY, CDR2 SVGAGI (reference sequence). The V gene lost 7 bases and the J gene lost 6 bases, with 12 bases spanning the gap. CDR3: CASMRPSNGYTF. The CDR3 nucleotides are TGTGCCAGCATGAGACCCTCCAATGGCTACACCTTC.

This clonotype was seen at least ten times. The DNA of the CDR3 is TGCGCCAGCAGGGCAATCACCGGGAACATTCAGTACTTC. Protein product: CASRAITGNIQYF. The chain is built from TRBV5-1 and TRBJ2-4, with D uncertain. With 5 bases removed from V and 7 bases from J, the gap between germline ends came to 13 bases. The germline V gene encodes CDR1 SGHRS and CDR2 YFSETQ. CDR3 size: 13 residues.

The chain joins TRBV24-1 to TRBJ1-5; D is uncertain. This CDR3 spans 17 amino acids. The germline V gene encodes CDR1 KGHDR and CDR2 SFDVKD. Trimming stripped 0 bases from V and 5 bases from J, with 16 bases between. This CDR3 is CATSDLLFRERDQPQHF. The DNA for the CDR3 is TGTGCCACCAGTGATTTGCTATTCCGCGAGCGAGATCAGCCCCAGCATTTT.

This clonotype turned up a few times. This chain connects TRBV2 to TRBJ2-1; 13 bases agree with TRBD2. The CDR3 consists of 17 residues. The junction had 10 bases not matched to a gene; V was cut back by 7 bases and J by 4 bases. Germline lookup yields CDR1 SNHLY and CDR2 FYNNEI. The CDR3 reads CASNGGGLAGSYNEQFF. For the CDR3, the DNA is TGTGCCAGCAATGGGGGGGGACTAGCGGGATCTTACAATGAGCAGTTCTTC.

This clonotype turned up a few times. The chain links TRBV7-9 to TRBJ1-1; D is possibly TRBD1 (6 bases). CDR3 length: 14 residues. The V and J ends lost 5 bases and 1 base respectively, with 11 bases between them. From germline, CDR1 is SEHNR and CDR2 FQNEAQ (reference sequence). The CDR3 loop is CASSHRTENTEAFF. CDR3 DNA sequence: TGTGCCAGCAGCCATCGGACAGAGAACACTGAAGCTTTCTTT. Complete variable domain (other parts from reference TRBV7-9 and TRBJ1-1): DTGVSQNPRHKITKRGQNVTFRCDPISEHNRLYWYRQTLGQGPEFLTYFQNEAQLEKSRLLSDRFSAERPKGSFSTLEIQRTEQGDSAMYLCASSHRTENTEAFFGQGTRLTVV.

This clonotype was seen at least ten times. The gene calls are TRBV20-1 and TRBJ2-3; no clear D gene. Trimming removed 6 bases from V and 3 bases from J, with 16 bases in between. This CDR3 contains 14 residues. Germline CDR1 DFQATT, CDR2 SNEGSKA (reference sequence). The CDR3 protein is CSARHQWLTDTQYF. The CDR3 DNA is TGCAGTGCCCGCCACCAGTGGTTGACAGATACGCAGTATTTT.

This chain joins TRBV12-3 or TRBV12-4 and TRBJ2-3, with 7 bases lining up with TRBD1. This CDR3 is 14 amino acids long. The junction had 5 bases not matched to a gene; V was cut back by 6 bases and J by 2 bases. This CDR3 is CASSARGNTDTQYF. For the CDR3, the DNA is TGTGCCAGCAGCGCCAGGGGGAACACAGATACGCAGTATTTT.